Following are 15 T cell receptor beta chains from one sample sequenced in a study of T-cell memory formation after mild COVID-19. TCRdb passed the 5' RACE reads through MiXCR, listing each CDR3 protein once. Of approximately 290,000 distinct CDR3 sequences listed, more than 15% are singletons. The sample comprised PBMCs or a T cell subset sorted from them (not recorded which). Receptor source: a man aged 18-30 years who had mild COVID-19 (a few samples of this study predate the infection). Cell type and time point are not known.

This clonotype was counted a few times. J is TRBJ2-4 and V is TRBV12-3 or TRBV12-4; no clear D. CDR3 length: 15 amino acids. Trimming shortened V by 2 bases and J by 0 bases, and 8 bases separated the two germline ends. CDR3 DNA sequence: TGTGCCAGCAGTTTACGCTTCTTAGCCAAAAACATTCAGTACTTC. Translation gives CASSLRFLAKNIQYF.

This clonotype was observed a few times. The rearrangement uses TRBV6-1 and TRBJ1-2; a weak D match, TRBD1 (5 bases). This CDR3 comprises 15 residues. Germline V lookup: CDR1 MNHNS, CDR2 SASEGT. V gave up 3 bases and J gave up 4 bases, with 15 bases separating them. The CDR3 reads CASSDSGIIGYGYTF. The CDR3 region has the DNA TGTGCCAGCAGTGATTCAGGGATCATTGGCTATGGCTACACCTTC.

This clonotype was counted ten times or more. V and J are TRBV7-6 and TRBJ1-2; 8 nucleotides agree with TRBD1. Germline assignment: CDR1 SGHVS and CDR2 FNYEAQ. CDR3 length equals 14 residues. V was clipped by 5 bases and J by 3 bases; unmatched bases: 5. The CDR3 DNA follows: TGTGCCAGCAGCCCCGGACAGGGCGACTATGGCTACACCTTC. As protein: CASSPGQGDYGYTF.

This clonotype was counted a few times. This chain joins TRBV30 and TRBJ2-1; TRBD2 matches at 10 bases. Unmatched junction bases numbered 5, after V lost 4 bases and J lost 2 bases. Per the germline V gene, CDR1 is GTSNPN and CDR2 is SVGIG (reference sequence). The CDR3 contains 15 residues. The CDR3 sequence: CAWKLAGTPYNEQFF. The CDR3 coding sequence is TGTGCCTGGAAACTAGCGGGGACCCCCTACAATGAGCAGTTCTTC.

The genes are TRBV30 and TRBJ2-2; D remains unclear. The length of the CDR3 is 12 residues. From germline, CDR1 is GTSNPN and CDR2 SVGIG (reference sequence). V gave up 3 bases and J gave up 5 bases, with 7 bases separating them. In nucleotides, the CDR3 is TGTGCCTGGAGCACTCCAACCGGGGAGCTGTTTTTT. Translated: CAWSTPTGELFF.

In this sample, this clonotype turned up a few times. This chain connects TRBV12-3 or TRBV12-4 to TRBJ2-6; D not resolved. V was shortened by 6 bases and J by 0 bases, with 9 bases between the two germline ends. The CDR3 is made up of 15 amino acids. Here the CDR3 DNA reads TGTGCCAGCAGCATAAGAAACTCTGGGGCCAACGTCCTGACTTTC. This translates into CASSIRNSGANVLTF.

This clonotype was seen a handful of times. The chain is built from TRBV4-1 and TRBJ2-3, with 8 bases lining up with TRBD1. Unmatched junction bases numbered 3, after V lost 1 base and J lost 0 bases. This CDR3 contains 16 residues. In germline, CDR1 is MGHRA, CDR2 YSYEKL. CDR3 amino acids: CASSQGTGSSTDTQYF. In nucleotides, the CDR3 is TGCGCCAGCAGCCAAGGGACAGGGTCTAGCACAGATACGCAGTATTTT.

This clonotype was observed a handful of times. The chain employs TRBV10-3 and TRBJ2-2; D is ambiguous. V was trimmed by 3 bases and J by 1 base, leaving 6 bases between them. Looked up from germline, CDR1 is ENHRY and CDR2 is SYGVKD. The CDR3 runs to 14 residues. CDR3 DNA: TGTGCCATCAGTGATATCCAGAACACCGGGGAGCTGTTTTTT. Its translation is CAISDIQNTGELFF.

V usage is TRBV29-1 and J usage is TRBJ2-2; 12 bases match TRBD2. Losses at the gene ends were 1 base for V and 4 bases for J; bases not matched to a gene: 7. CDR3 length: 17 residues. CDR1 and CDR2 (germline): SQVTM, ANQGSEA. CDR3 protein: CSVEGLAGGPATGELFF. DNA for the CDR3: TGCAGCGTTGAAGGGCTAGCGGGGGGGCCGGCCACCGGGGAGCTGTTTTTT.

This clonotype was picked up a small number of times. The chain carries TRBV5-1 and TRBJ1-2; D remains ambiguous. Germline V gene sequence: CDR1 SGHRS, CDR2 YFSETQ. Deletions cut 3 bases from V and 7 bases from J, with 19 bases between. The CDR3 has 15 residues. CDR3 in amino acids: CASSWTDGPSSGYTF. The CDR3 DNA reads TGCGCCAGCAGCTGGACCGACGGACCCTCCAGTGGCTACACCTTC.

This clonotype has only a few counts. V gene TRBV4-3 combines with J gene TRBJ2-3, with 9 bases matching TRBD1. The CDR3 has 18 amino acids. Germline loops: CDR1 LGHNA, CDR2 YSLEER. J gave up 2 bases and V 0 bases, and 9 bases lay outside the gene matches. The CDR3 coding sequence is TGCGCCAGCAGCCAAGATCAAAATACAGGGGGCCTCACAGATACGCAGTATTTT. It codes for CASSQDQNTGGLTDTQYF.

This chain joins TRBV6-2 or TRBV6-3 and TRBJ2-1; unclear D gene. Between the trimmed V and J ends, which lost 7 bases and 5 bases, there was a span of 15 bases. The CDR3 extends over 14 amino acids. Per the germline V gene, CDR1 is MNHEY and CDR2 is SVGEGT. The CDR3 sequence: CASTPQFRHNEQFF. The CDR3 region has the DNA TGTGCCAGCACCCCGCAGTTCCGACACAATGAGCAGTTCTTC.

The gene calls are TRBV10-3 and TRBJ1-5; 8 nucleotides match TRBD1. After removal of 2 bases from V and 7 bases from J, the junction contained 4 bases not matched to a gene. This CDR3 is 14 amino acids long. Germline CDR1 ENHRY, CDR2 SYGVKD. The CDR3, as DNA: TGTGCCATCAGTGAGAGGACAGGGCGACAGCCCCAGCATTTT. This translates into CAISERTGRQPQHF.

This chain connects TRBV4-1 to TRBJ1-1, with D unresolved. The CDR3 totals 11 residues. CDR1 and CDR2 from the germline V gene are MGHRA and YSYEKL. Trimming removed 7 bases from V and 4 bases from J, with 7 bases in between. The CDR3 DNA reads TGCGCCAGCATTGAGGGCACTGAAGCTTTCTTT. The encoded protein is CASIEGTEAFF.

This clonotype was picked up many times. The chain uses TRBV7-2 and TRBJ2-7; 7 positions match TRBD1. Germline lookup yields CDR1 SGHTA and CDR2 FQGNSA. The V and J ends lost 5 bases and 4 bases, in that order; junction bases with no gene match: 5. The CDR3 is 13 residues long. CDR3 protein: CASSRDRAYEQYV. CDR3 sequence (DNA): TGTGCCAGCAGCCGAGACAGGGCATACGAGCAGTACGTC.